This T cell receptor beta chain was found in a study of blood T cell repertoires in COVID-19. The method was immunoSEQ multiplex PCR; TCRdb's version includes in-frame clones alone and lacks a portion of them. This sample has 60,000 to 65,000 clones, with approximately 83% found just once. V lost 7 bases to trimming and J lost 6 bases, with 10 bases between them. CDR3 size: 12 residues. Germline CDR1 is MDHEN and CDR2 is SYDVKM. This chain uses TRBV28 with TRBJ1-5; no clear D gene. The sequence was collected from a man in his fifties or sixties with COVID-19, enrolled during active disease. Sequencing was done on a sample of peripheral blood. The CDR3, as DNA: TGTGCCAGCAAAACGGGAGTTCAGCCCCAGCATTTT. Residues: CASKTGVQPQHF.